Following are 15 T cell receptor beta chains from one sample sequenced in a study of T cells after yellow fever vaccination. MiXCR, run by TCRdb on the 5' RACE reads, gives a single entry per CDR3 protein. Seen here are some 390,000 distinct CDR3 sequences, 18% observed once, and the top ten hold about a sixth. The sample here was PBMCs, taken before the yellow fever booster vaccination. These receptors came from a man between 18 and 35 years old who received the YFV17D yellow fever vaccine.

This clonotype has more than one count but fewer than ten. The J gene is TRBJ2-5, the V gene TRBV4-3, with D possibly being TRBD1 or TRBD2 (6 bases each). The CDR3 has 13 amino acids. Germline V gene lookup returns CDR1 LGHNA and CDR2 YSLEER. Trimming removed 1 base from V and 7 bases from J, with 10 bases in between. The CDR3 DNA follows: TGCGCCAGCAGCCAAGGAGAGGGGGGGACCCAGTACTTC. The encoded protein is CASSQGEGGTQYF.

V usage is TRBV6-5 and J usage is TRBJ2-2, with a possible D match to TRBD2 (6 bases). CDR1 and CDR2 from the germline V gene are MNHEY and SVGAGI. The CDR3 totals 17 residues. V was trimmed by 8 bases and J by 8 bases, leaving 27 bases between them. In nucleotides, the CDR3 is TGTGCCAGCGCCCGGGGAGGCCTCTCGGTCTTGACGGGGGAGCTGTTTTTT. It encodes CASARGGLSVLTGELFF.

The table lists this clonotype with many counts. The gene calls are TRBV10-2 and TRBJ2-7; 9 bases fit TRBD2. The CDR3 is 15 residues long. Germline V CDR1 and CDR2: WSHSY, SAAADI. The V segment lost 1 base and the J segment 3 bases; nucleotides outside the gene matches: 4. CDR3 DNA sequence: TGCGCCAGCAGTGAGTTGGCTAGCGGGAACTACGAGCAGTACTTC. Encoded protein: CASSELASGNYEQYF.

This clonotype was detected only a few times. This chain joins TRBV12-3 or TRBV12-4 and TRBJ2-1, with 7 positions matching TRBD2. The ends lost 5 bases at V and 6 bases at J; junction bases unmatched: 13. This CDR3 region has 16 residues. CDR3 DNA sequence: TGTGCCAGCAGTCAAACCATAGCGGGCGCTACCAATGAGCAGTTCTTC. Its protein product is CASSQTIAGATNEQFF.

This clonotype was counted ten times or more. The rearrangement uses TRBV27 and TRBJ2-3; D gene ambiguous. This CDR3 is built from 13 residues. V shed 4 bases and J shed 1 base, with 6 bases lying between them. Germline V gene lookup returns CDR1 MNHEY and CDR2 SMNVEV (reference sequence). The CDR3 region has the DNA TGTGCCAGCAGTTCCACGGGCACAGATACGCAGTATTTT. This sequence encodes CASSSTGTDTQYF.

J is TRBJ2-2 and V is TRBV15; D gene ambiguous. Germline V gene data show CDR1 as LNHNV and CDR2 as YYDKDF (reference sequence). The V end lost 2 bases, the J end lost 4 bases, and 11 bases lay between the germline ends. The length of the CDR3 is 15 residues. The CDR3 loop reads CATSRTLTITGELFF. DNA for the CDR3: TGTGCCACCAGCAGAACCCTCACAATCACCGGGGAGCTGTTTTTT.

The CDR3 loop reads CASSLGRSEQYV. CDR3 in DNA: TGTGCCAGCAGCTTAGGGCGCAGCGAGCAGTACGTC. The chain couples TRBV7-9 to TRBJ2-7; D remains unclear. CDR1 is SEHNR and CDR2 is FQNEAQ in the germline V gene (reference sequence). V was trimmed by 1 base and J by 6 bases, leaving 7 bases between them. The CDR3 is 12 amino acids.

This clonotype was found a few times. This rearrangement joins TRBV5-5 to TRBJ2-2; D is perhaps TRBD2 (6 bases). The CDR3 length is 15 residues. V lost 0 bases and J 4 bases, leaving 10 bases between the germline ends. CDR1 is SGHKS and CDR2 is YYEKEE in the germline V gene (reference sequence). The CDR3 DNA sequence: TGTGCCAGCAGCTTGGGACTAGGGATCACCGGGGAGCTGTTTTTT. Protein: CASSLGLGITGELFF.

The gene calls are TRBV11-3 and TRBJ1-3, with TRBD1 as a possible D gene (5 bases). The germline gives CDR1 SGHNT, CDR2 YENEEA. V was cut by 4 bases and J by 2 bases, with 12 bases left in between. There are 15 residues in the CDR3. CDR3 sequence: CASSYGGLAGNTIYF. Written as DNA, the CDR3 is TGTGCCAGCAGCTACGGGGGTCTTGCTGGAAACACCATATATTTT.

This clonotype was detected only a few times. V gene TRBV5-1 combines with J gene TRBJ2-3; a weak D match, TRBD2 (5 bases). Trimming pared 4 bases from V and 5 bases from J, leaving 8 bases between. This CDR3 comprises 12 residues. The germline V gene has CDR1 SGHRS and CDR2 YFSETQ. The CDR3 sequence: CASSVRGDTQYF. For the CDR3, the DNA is TGCGCCAGCAGCGTACGGGGAGATACGCAGTATTTT.

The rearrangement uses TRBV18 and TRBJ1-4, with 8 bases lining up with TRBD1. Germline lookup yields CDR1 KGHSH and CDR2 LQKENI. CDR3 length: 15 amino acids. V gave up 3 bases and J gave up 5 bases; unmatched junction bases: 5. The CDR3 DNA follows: TGTGCCAGCTCACCCTTACAGGGGGAAAATGAAAAACTGTTTTTT. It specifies CASSPLQGENEKLFF.

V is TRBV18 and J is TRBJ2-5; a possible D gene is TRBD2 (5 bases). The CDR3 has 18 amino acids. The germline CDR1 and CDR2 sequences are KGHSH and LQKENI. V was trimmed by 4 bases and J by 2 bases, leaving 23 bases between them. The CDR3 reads CASSQSGVAASWQETQYF. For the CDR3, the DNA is TGTGCCAGCTCACAAAGTGGGGTGGCGGCTAGCTGGCAAGAGACCCAGTACTTC.

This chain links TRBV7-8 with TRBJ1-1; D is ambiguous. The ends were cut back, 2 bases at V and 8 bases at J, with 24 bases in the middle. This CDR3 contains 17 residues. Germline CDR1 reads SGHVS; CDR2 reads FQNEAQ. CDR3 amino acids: CASSLLSSEVEAREAFF. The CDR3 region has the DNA TGTGCCAGCAGCTTACTATCCTCCGAGGTGGAGGCCAGAGAAGCTTTCTTT.

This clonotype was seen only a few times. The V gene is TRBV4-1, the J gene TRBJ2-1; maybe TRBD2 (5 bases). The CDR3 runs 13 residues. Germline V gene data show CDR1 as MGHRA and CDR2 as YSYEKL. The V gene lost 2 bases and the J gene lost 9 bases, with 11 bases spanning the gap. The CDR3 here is CASSQLTRVEQFF. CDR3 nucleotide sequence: TGCGCCAGCAGCCAACTTACGAGGGTTGAGCAGTTCTTC.

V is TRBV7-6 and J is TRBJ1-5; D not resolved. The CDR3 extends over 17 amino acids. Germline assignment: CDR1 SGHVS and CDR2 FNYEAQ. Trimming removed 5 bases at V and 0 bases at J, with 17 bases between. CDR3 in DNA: TGTGCCAGCAGCAGACAAGCCGCTTCTGGTAGCAATCAGCCCCAGCATTTT. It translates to CASSRQAASGSNQPQHF. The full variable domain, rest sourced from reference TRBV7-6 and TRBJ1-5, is GAGVSQSPRYKVTKRGQDVALRCDPISGHVSLYWYRQALGQGPEFLTYFNYEAQQDKSGLPNDRFSAERPEGSISTLTIQRTEQRDSAMYRCASSRQAASGSNQPQHFGDGTRLSIL.